There are many counts of the clone carrying this T cell receptor beta chain. Mismatch with germline at one junction end may stem from a read error. These data come from a study of Graves' ophthalmopathy and Graves' hyperthyroidism. Amplification of the TCR beta CDR3 regions used RNA transcripts (as template). An initial RT-PCR round employing HTBI primers preceded a second-round multiplex PCR. Each CDR3 protein gets one entry after TCRdb re-called the multiplex PCR reads with MiXCR. Here the sample spans 350,000 or so distinct CDR3 sequences, around a sixth being singletons. The CDR3 length is 16 residues. Germline CDR1 and CDR2: SGHDN and FVKESK.

V usage is TRBV14 and J usage is TRBJ2-7; tentatively, D is TRBD2 (5 bases). The TCR comes from an adult man with Graves' ophthalmopathy. The sample was peripheral blood. DNA of the CDR3: TGTGCCAGCAGCCAAGCTTCCGTCGGAGGTTCCTCCGAGCAGTACTTC. It codes for CASSQASVGGSSEQYF. Complete variable domain (other parts from reference TRBV14 and TRBJ2-7): EAGVTQFPSHSVIEKGQTVTLRCDPISGHDNLYWYRRVMGKEIKFLLHFVKESKQDESGMPNNRFLAERTGGTYSTLKVQPAELEDSGVYFCASSQASVGGSSEQYFGPGTRLTVT.